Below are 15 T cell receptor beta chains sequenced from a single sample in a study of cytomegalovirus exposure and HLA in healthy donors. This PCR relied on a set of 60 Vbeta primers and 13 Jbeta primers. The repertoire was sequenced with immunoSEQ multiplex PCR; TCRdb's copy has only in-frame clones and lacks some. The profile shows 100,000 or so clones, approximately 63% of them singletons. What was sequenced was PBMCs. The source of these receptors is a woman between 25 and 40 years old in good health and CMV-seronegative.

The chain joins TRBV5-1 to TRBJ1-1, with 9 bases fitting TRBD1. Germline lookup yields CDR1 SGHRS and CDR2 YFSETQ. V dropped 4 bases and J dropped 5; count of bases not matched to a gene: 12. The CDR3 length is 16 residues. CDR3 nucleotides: TGCGCCAGCAGCCTCGGGACAGGGATTATTGGGACTGAAGCTTTCTTT. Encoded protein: CASSLGTGIIGTEAFF.

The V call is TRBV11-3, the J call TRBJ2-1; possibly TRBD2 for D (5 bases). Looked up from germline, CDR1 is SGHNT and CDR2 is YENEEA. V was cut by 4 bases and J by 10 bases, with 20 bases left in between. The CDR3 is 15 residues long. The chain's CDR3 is CASSSLASSGNEQFF. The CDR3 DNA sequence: TGTGCCAGCAGCTCTCTAGCTAGTTCGGGGAACGAGCAGTTCTTC.

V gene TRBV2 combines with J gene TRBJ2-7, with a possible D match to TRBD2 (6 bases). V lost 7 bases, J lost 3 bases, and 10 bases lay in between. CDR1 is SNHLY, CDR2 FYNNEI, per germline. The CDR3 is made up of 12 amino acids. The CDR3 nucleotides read TGTGCCAGCACAGGAGGGATCTACGAGCAGTACTTC. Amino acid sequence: CASTGGIYEQYF. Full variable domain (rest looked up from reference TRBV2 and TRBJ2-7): EPEVTQTPSHQVTQMGQEVILRCVPISNHLYFYWYRQILGQKVEFLVSFYNNEISEKSEIFDDQFSVERPDGSNFTLKIRSTKLEDSAMYFCASTGGIYEQYFGPGTRLTVT.

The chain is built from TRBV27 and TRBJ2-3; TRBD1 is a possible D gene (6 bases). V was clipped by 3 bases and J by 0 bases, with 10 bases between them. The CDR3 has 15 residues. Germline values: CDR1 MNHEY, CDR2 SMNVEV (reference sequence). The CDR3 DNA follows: TGTGCCAGCAGTTTGCAGGGGTGGAGCACAGATACGCAGTATTTT. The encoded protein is CASSLQGWSTDTQYF.

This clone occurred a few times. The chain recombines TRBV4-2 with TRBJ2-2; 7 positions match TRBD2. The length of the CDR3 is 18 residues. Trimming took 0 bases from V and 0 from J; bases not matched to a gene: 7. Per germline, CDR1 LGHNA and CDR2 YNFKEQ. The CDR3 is CASSQDRVGLANTGELFF. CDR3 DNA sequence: TGTGCCAGCAGCCAAGACAGGGTTGGACTAGCGAACACCGGGGAGCTGTTTTTT.

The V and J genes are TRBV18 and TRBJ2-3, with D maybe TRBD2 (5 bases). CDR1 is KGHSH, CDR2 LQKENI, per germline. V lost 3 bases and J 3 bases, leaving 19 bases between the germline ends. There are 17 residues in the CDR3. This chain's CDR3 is CASSPPWAGPKTDTQYF. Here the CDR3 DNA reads TGTGCCAGCTCACCTCCTTGGGCGGGCCCTAAGACAGATACGCAGTATTTT.

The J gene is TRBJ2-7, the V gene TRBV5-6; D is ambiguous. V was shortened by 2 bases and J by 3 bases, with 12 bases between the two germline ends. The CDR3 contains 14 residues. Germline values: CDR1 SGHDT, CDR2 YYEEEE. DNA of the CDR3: TGTGCCAGCAGCTTAGAGCAGGTTAACTACGAGCAGTACTTC. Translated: CASSLEQVNYEQYF.

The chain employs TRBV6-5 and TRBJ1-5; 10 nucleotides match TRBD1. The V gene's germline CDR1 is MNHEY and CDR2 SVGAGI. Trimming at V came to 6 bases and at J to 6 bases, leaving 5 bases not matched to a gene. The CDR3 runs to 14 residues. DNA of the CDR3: TGTGCCAGCAGACCGACAGGGGGCGGTCAGCCCCAGCATTTT. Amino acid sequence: CASRPTGGGQPQHF.

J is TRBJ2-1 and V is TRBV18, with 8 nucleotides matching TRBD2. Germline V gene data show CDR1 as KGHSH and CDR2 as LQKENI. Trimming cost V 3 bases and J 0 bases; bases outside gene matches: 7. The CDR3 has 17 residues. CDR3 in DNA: TGTGCCAGCTCACCTAGGTCGGGAGGGCCCTCCTACAATGAGCAGTTCTTC. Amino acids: CASSPRSGGPSYNEQFF.

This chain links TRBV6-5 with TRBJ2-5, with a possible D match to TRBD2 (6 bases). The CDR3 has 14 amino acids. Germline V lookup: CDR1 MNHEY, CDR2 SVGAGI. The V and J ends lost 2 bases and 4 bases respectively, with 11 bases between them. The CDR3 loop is CASSYGLARETQYF. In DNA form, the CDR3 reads TGTGCCAGCAGTTACGGTCTAGCGCGAGAGACCCAGTACTTC.

The CDR3 protein is CASSLARLRETSGSYEQYF. Here the CDR3 DNA reads TGTGCCAGCAGCTTAGCGCGTTTGCGGGAGACTTCGGGCTCCTACGAGCAGTACTTC. V and J are TRBV7-8 and TRBJ2-7, with 7 bases fitting TRBD2. V was clipped by 0 bases and J by 0 bases; unmatched bases: 14. The CDR3 spans 19 residues. The V gene's germline CDR1 is SGHVS and CDR2 FQNEAQ.

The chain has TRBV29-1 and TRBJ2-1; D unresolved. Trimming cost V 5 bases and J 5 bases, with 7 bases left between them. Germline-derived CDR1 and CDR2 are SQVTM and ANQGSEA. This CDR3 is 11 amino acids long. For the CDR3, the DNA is TGCAGCGTTCGCCGGGACAATGAGCAGTTCTTC. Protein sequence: CSVRRDNEQFF.

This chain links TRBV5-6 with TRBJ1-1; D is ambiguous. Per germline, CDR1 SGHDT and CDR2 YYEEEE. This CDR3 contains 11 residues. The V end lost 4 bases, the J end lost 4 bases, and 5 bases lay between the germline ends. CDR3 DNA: TGTGCCAGCAGCCTCGGCACTGAAGCTTTCTTT. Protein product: CASSLGTEAFF.

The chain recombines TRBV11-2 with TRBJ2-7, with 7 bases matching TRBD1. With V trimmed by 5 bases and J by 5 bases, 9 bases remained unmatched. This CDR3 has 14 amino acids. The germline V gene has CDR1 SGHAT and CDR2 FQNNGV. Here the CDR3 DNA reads TGTGCCAGCAGCCCTACTACAGGGGTCAACGAGCAGTACTTC. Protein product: CASSPTTGVNEQYF. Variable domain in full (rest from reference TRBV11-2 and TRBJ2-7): EAGVAQSPRYKIIEKRQSVAFWCNPISGHATLYWYQQILGQGPKLLIQFQNNGVVDDSQLPKDRFSAERLKGVDSTLKIQPAKLEDSAVYLCASSPTTGVNEQYFGPGTRLTVT.

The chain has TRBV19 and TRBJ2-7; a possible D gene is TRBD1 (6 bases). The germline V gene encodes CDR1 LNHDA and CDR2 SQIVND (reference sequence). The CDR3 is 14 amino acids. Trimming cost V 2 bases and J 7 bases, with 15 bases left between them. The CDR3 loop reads CASSINRDVGEQYF. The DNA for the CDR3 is TGTGCCAGTAGTATAAACAGGGACGTGGGGGAGCAGTACTTC.